This entry describes one T cell receptor (beta chain). No antigen is known for it. The data were taken from a study of T cells in localized non-small cell lung cancer. Repertoires were generated with immunoSEQ multiplex PCR, while TCRdb's copy carries only in-frame clones and drops some. The sample holds roughly 76,000 clones; 60% to 85% are singletons and the top ten take 15% to 20%. Whole-study results and caveats: Sequencing covered just one tumor region, so heterogeneity cannot be ruled out. Uninvolved neighboring lung showed the greatest T cell clonality, exceeding tumor. Increased T cell density in blood showed an association with longer overall survival.

The CDR3 covers 13 residues. The V end was cut by 3 bases, the J end by 6 bases, with 8 bases between. The germline CDR1 and CDR2 sequences are LNHDA and SQIVND (reference sequence). Here the sequenced sample was PBMCs, taken before any cancer treatment. The TCR originated in a man aged 40 to 70 with stage II squamous cell lung carcinoma. The chain is built from TRBV19 and TRBJ2-2, with D unclear. CDR3 protein: CASSMWMAGELFF. The DNA for the CDR3 is TGTGCCAGTAGTATGTGGATGGCCGGGGAGCTGTTTTTT.